Listed below are T cell receptor beta chains from one sample, sequenced in a study of control samples from healthy donors and cancer patients. Method: immunoSEQ multiplex PCR; TCRdb's copy keeps in-frame clones and lacks some. In the table there are approximately 220,000 clones, about 93% of which are singletons. The sequenced sample was blood. Every receptor here comes from a middle-aged man in good health. The CDR3 runs from the conserved cysteine through the conserved F or W. A D gene is named only where the DNA matches it firmly. Size is omitted from some rows. Given values are once, few, many or a class for expanded clones.

length	D	V	J	size	DNA	CDR3
17	-	TRBV18	TRBJ1-1	-	TGTGCCAGCTCACCACTGGGATCGGGACGAATGAACACTGAAGCTTTCTTT	CASSPLGSGRMNTEAFF
15	-	TRBV7-3	TRBJ2-2	-	TGTGCCAGCAGCTACAGCCGGGACTCCACCGGGGAGCTGTTTTTT	CASSYSRDSTGELFF
14	-	TRBV5-5	TRBJ2-5	-	TGTGCCAGCAGCTCCGGACAGCATCAAGAGACCCAGTACTTC	CASSSGQHQETQYF
11	-	TRBV6-5	TRBJ2-1	-	TGTGCCAGCACAAGGGGGACTGAGCAGTTCTTC	CASTRGTEQFF
14	-	TRBV14	TRBJ2-3	-	TGTGCCAGCAGGCCTCCGGGTACTGCAGATACGCAGTATTTT	CASRPPGTADTQYF
14	-	TRBV19	TRBJ2-3	-	TGTGCCAGTAGTATTCCGGGGGCAGGGGATACGCAGTATTTT	CASSIPGAGDTQYF
14	-	TRBV6-5	TRBJ1-2	-	TGTGCCAGCACCGCGTCGGGAGGGAACTATGGCTACACCTTC	CASTASGGNYGYTF
12	-	TRBV12-3/TRBV12-4	TRBJ1-1	-	TGTGCCAGCAGTTCTAGGACGGTTGAAGCTTTCTTT	CASSSRTVEAFF
14	-	TRBV14	TRBJ1-1	once	TGTGCCAGCAGCCAAAAGAGGGAGAACACTGAAGCTTTCTTT	CASSQKRENTEAFF
16	TRBD2	TRBV3-1/TRBV3-2	TRBJ2-2	-	TGTGCCAGCAGCCTTCGGACTAGCGGGGTATACGGGGAGCTGTTTTTT	CASSLRTSGVYGELFF
15	-	TRBV6-4	TRBJ2-4	-	TGTGCCAGCAGTGACTCCGTACACTTAAAAAACATTCAGTACTTC	CASSDSVHLKNIQYF
14	-	TRBV7-2	TRBJ2-3	-	TGTGCCAGCAGCTTAGCGGCGGATGTTGATACGCAGTATTTT	CASSLAADVDTQYF
13	-	TRBV5-6	TRBJ2-5	-	TGTGCCAGCAGCTTGCAGGGGCAGAAGACCCAGTACTTC	CASSLQGQKTQYF
13	-	TRBV29-1	TRBJ1-2	-	TGCAGCGTTGAAAAACAGATTTACGATGGCTACACCTTC	CSVEKQIYDGYTF
16	-	TRBV5-1	TRBJ1-2	once	TGCGCCAGCAGCTTGGGGTCGGCAGGGCAGGGCTATGGCTACACCTTC	CASSLGSAGQGYGYTF
17	TRBD2	TRBV4-1	TRBJ2-3	-	TGCGCCAGCAGCCAAGATAGGACTAGCGGGTTGCACCCAGCGCAGTATTTT	CASSQDRTSGLHPAQYF
15	-	TRBV15	TRBJ1-1	-	TGTGCCACCAGCAGAGATAGGGCGGGCAACACTGAAGCTTTCTTT	CATSRDRAGNTEAFF
15	-	TRBV15	TRBJ2-2	-	TGTGCCACCAGCAGAGATCGGAGGGGAACCGGGGAGCTGTTTTTT	CATSRDRRGTGELFF
13	TRBD1	TRBV5-5	TRBJ1-3	-	TGTGCCAGCAGCTTAAAGGGACAGGACACCATATATTTT	CASSLKGQDTIYF
14	TRBD2	TRBV11-2	TRBJ2-1	-	TGTGCCAGCAGCTTATTTAGTGGGGGGGGTGAGCAGTTCTTC	CASSLFSGGGEQFF
16	TRBD2	TRBV5-1	TRBJ2-3	-	TGCGCCAGCAGCTTGGGACTAGCGGGGGGCAGGGATACGCAGTATTTT	CASSLGLAGGRDTQYF
15	-	TRBV7-9	TRBJ2-2	-	TGTGCCAGCAGCTTAGTGGACATCTACACCGGGGAGCTGTTTTTT	CASSLVDIYTGELFF
16	TRBD1	TRBV18	TRBJ2-1	-	TGTGCCAGCTCCCCAATTGGACAGGGGGGATACAATGAGCAGTTCTTC	CASSPIGQGGYNEQFF
15	TRBD1	TRBV29-1	TRBJ1-4	-	TGCAGCGTTCCCCATAGGGGGCGGGCACGGGAAAAACTGTTTTTT	CSVPHRGRAREKLFF
14	-	TRBV18	TRBJ2-2	-	TGTGCCAGCTCACCTATGGGGGTCACCGGGGAGCTGTTTTTT	CASSPMGVTGELFF
14	TRBD1	TRBV5-1	TRBJ1-2	-	TGCGCCAGCAGCCCCCCCATGGGGACAGGTGGCTACACCTTC	CASSPPMGTGGYTF
19	TRBD1	TRBV15	TRBJ2-6	-	TGTGCCACCCAAGGGACAGGGAAGTGGGCCCCCTCTGGGGCCAACGTCCTGACTTTC	CATQGTGKWAPSGANVLTF
13	-	TRBV20-1	TRBJ2-5	-	TGCAGTGCTAGTGCAGTGACACAAGAGACCCAGTACTTC	CSASAVTQETQYF
14	-	TRBV6-5	TRBJ1-5	-	TGTGCCAGCAGTTTCTACAGGGAGGGTCAGCCCCAGCATTTT	CASSFYREGQPQHF
13	-	TRBV5-1	TRBJ2-1	-	TGCGCCAGCAGCTTCGCGAGCTACAATGAGCAGTTCTTC	CASSFASYNEQFF
13	-	TRBV5-1	TRBJ1-3	-	TGCGCCAGCAGCTTGGGAACGGAAAACACCATATATTTT	CASSLGTENTIYF
14	TRBD1	TRBV6-5	TRBJ2-1	-	TGTGCCAGCAGTTCCGGGACAGGCTACAATGAGCAGTTCTTC	CASSSGTGYNEQFF
13	-	TRBV5-6	TRBJ1-4	-	TGTGCCAGCAGCTTGGTACGGAATGAAAAACTGTTTTTT	CASSLVRNEKLFF
13	-	TRBV6-1	TRBJ1-1	once	TGTGCCAGCAGTGAAAGCCAGAACACTGAAGCTTTCTTT	CASSESQNTEAFF
17	-	TRBV6-4	TRBJ1-2	-	TGTGCCAGCAGTGACTCGACGCCCCGGGAGGGGGACTATGGCTACACCTTC	CASSDSTPREGDYGYTF
15	TRBD1	TRBV19	TRBJ1-1	-	TGTGCCAGTAGTAGGACAGGGAAGGTGAACACTGAAGCTTTCTTT	CASSRTGKVNTEAFF
11	-	TRBV5-1	TRBJ2-1	-	TGCGCCAGCAGCTTGGAAGGCGGGCAGTTCTTC	CASSLEGGQFF
16	-	TRBV7-8	TRBJ2-6	-	TGTGCCAGCAGCTCATACTGGGGGACTGGGGCCAACGTCCTGACTTTC	CASSSYWGTGANVLTF